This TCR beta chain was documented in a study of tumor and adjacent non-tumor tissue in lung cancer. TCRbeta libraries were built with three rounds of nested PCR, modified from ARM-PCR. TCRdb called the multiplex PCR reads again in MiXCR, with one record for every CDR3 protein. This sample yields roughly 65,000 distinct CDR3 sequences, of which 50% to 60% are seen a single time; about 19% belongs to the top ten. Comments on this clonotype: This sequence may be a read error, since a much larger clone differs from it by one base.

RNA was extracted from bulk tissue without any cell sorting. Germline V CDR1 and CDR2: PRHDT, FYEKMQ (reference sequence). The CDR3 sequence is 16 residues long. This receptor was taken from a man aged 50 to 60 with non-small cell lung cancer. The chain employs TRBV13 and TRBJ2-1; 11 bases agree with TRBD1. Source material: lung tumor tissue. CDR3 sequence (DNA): TGTGCCAGCAGCCTTGGGACAGGGGGGTCCTACGATGAGCAGTTCTTC. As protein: CASSLGTGGSYDEQFF.